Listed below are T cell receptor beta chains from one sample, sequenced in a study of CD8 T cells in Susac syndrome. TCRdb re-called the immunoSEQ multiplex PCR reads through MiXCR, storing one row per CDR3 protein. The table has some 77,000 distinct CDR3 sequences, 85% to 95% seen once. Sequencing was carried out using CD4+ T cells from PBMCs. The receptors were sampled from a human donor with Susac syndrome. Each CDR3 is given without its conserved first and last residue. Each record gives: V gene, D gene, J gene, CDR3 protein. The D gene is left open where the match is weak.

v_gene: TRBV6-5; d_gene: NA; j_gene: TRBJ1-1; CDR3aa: ASSYGSRFGGNTEAF
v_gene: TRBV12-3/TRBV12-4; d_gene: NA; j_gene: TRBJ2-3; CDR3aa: ASSMYGGRDTQY
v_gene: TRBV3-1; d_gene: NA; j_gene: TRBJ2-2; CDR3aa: ASSLTSGSLTGELF
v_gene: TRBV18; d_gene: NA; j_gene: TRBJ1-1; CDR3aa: ASSPSGGGRNTEAF
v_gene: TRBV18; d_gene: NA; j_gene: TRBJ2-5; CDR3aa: ASSPPYRGVLTQY
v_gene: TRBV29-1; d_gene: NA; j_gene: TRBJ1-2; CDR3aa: SVLSGKANYGYT
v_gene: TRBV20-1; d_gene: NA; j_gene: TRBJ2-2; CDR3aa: SARRSASEGSGELF
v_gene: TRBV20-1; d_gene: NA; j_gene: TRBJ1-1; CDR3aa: SARDPTGPTETF
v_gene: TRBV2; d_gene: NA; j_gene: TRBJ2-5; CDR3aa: ASSELIGTRETQY
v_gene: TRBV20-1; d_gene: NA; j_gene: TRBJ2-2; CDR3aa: SALDAFSNTGELF
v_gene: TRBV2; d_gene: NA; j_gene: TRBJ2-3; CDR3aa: ASSEGGTDTQY
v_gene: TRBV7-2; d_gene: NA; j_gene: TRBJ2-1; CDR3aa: ASSLETAENEQF
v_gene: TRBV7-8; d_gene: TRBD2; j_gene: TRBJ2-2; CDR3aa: ASSLVPTSGSSPAGELF
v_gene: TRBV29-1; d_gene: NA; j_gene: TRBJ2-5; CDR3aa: SVDKDPRGTQY
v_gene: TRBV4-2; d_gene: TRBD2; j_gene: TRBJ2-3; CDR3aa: ASSPGGSGDTQY
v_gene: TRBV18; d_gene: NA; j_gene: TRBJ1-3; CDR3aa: ASSSTGLSGNTIY
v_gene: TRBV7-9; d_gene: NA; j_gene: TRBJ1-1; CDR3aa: ASSSNNGQGPGLTEAF
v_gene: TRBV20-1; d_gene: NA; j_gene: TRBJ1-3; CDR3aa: SARPPQTGARNTIY
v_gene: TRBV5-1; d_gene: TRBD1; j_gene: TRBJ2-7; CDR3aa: ASSLGQGINEQY
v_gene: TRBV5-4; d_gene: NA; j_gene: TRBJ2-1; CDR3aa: ASSLEGGTQQF
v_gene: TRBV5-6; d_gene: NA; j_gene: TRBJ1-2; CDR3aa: ASSGVYGYT
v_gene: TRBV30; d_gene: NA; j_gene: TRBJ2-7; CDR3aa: AWNKGAYEQY
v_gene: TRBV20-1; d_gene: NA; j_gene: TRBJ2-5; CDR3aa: SARLETQY
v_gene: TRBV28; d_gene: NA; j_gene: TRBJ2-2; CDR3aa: ASSLRVNTGELF
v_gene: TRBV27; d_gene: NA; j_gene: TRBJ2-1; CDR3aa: ASSMENNEQF
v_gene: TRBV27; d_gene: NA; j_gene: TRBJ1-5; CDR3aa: ASSSTGTAQPQH
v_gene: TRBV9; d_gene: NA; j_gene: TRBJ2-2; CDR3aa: ASSVGSRPTGELF
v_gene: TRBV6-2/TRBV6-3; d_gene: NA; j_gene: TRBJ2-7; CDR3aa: ASSYSAGGTYEQY
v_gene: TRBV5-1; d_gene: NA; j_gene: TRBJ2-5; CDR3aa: ASSFNQETQY
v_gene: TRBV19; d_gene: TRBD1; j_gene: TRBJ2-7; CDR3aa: ASSIKGTGSHEQY
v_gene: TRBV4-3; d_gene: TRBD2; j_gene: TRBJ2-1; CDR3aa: ASSQDTSGSNEQF
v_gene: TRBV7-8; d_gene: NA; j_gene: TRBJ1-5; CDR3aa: ASSREEGTDQPQH
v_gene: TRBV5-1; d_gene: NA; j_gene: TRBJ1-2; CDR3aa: ASSLGDGSLYGYT
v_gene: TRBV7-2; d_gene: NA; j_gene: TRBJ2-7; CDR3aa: ASSLTGADTYEQY
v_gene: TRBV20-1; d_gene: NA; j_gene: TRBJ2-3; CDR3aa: SARGLTTDTQY